This T cell receptor beta chain was sequenced for a study of T cells after yellow fever vaccination. Study conclusions and caveats: A limited proportion of clonotypes was detected within both the CD4 and CD8 compartments. The booster saw the reappearance of most primary-vaccination clones (about 95% CD4, 88% CD8).

There are 17 residues in the CDR3. Trimming at V came to 0 bases and at J to 3 bases, leaving 12 bases not matched to a gene. From germline, CDR1 is DFQATT and CDR2 SNEGSKA (reference sequence). This clonotype occurred many times. Antigen specificity is unknown. Production of TCR cDNA was by 5'RACE template switching, which also added a universal primer site and UMIs. TCRdb recomputed calls from the 5' RACE reads with MiXCR, one row per CDR3 protein. Altogether about 630,000 distinct CDR3 sequences are present, more than 9% being singletons, with the ten largest covering under 15%. The receptor comes from a man aged 25-45 years who received the YFV17D yellow fever vaccine. Here the sequenced sample was PBMCs, taken on the day of the yellow fever booster vaccination. The chain couples TRBV20-1 to TRBJ2-7; TRBD1 agrees at 9 bases. For the CDR3, the DNA is TGCAGTGCTAGAGATCATTTGGGACAGGGTATTTTCTACGAGCAGTACTTC. Translating gives CSARDHLGQGIFYEQYF.